This T cell receptor beta chain was captured in a study of cytomegalovirus exposure and HLA in healthy donors. About the study: In an earlier analysis, 90 million to 120 million unique TCR beta sequences were found from 150 million to 200 million T cells.

Whole-study findings and limits: Later on, an analysis showed TCR association rates differing by HLA locus, with DRB1 the most and HLA-C the fewest. Most CMV-associated TCR beta chains appeared HLA-restricted in a later analysis.

Use of 60 Vbeta and 13 Jbeta primers characterized the PCR. The protocol was immunoSEQ multiplex PCR, while the TCRdb copy is restricted to in-frame clones and leaves out a portion. The repertoire table contains over 150,000 clones. Germline V gene sequence: CDR1 LNHDA, CDR2 SQIVND (reference sequence). V lost 1 base and J lost 3, with 19 bases in between. The CDR3 extends over 18 amino acids. Remarks on this clone: Its specificity is not known.

This chain links TRBV19 with TRBJ2-1, with D maybe TRBD2 (5 bases). The sequenced sample was PBMCs. The receptor was isolated from a boy aged 5-17 years in good health and CMV-seronegative. The CDR3 DNA sequence: TGTGCCAGTAGTATAGCAGCGGCACCTACCTCCTACTACAATGAGCAGTTCTTC. It encodes CASSIAAAPTSYYNEQFF.